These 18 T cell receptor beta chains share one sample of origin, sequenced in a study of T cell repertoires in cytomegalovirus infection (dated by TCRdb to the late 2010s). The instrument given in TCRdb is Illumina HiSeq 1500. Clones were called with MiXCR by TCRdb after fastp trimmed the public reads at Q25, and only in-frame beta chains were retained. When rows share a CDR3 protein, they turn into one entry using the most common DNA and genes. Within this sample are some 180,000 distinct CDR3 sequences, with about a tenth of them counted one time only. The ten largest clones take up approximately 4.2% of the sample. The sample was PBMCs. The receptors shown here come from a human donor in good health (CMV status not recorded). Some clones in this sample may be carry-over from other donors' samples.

The CDR3 DNA sequence: TGTGCCAGCTCACCACCGAGCCTCAACACCGGGGAGCTGTTTTTT. This translates into CASSPPSLNTGELFF. The chain has TRBV18 and TRBJ2-2; D is undetermined. CDR1 and CDR2 (germline): KGHSH, LQKENI. The CDR3 totals 15 residues. Trimming left V 0 bases short and J 2 bases short, with 7 bases between. The whole variable domain, remainder taken from reference TRBV18 and TRBJ2-2, is NAGVMQNPRHLVRRRGQEARLRCSPMKGHSHVYWYRQLPEEGLKFMVYLQKENIIDESGMPKERFSAEFPKEGPSILRIQQVVRGDSAAYFCASSPPSLNTGELFFGEGSRLTVL.

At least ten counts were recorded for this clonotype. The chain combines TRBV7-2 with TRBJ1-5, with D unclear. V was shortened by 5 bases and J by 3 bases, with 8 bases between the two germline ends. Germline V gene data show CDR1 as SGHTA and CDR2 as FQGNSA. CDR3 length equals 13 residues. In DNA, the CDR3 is TGTGCCAGCAGCATAACAGACAATCAGCCCCAGCATTTT. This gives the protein CASSITDNQPQHF.

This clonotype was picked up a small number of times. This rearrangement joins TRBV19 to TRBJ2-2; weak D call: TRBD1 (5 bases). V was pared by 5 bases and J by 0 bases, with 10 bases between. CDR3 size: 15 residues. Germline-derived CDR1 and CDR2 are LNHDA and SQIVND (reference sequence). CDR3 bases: TGTGCCAGTAGTGGGGCAGGGACGAACACCGGGGAGCTGTTTTTT. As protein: CASSGAGTNTGELFF.

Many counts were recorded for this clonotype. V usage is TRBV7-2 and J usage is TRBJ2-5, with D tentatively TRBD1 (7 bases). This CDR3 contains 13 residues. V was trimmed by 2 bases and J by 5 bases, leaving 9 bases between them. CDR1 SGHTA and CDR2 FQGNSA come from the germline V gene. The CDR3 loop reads CASSLSGGETQYF. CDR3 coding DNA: TGTGCCAGCAGCTTATCAGGGGGGGAGACCCAGTACTTC.

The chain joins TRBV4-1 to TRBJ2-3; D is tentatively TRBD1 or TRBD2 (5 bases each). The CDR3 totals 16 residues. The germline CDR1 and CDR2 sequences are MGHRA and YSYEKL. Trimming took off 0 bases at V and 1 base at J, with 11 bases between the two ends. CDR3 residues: CASSQDRGAGTDTQYF. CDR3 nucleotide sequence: TGCGCCAGCAGCCAAGATCGAGGGGCCGGCACAGATACGCAGTATTTT.

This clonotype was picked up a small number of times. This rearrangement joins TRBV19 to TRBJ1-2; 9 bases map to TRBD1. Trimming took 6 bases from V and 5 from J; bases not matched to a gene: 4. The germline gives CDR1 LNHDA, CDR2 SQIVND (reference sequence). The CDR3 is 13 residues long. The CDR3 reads CASRLQGAYGYTF. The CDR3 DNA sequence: TGTGCCAGTAGGCTACAGGGGGCGTATGGCTACACCTTC.

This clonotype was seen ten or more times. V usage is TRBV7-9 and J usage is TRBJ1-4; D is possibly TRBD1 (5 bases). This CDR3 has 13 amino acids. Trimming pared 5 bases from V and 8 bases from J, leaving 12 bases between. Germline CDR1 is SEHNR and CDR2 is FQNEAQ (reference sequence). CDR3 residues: CASSLFEGEKLFF. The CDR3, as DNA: TGTGCCAGCAGCCTCTTCGAGGGGGAAAAACTGTTTTTT.

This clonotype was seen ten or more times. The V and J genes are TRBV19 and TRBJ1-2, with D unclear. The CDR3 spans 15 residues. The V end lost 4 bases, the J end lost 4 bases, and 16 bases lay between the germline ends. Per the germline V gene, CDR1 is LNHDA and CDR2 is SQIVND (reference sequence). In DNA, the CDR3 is TGTGCCAGTAGTAACCCGCGGAGAGCCCCCTATGGCTACACCTTC. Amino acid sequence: CASSNPRRAPYGYTF.

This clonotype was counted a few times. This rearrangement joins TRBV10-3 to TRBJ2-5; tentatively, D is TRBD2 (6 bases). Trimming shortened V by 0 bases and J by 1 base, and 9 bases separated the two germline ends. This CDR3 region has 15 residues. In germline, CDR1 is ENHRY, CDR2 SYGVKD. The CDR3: CAISESAGTQETQYF. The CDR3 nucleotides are TGTGCCATCAGTGAGTCGGCGGGGACCCAAGAGACCCAGTACTTC.

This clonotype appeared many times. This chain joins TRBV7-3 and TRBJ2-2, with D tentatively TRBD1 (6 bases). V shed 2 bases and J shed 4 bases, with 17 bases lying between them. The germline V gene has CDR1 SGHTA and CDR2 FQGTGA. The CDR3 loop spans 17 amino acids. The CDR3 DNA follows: TGTGCCAGCAGCTTATATCCCCTAACAGGGACCACCGGGGAGCTGTTTTTT. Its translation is CASSLYPLTGTTGELFF.

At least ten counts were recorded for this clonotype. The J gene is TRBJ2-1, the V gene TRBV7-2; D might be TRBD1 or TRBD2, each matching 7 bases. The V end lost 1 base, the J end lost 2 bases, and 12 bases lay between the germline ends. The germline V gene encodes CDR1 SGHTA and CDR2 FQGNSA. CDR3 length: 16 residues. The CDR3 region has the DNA TGTGCCAGCAGCTTAGTCAGGGGGGGAACCTACAATGAGCAGTTCTTC. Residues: CASSLVRGGTYNEQFF.

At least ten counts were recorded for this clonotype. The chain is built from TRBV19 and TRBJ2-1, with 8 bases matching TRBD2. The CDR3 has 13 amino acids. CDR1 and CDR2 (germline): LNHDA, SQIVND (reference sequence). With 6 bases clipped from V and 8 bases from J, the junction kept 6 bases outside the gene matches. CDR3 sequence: CASRRTSSDEQFF. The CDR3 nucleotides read TGTGCCAGTAGACGGACTAGCAGCGATGAGCAGTTCTTC.

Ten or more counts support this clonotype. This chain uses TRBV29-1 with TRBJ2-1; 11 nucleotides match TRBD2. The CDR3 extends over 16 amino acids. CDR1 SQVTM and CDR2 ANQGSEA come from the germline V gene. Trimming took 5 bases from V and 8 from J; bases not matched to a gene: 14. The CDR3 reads CSVLPLSGRALDEQFF. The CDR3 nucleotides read TGCAGCGTTCTACCTCTTAGCGGGAGGGCCTTGGATGAGCAGTTCTTC.

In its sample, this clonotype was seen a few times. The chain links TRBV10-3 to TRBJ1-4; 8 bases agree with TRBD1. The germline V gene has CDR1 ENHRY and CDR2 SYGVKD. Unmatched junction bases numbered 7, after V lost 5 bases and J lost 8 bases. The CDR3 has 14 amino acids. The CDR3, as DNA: TGTGCCATCAGTCCGGGACAGGCAGGAGAAAAACTGTTTTTT. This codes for CAISPGQAGEKLFF.

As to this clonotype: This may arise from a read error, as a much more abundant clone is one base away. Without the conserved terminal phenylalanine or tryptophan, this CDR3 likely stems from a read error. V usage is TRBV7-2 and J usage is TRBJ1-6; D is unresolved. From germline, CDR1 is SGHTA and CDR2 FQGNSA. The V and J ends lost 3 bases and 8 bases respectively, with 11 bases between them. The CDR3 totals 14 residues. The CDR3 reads CASSFRAKDSPLHL. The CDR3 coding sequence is TGTGCCAGCAGCTTCCGGGCCAAGGATTCACCCCTCCACTTG.

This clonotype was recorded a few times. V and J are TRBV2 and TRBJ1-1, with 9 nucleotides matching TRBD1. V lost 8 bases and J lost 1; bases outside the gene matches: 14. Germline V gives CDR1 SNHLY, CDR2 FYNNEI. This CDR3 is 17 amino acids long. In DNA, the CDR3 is TGTGCCAGCGAGCCAACAGGGGGCGAGGTGTGGAACACTGAAGCTTTCTTT. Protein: CASEPTGGEVWNTEAFF.

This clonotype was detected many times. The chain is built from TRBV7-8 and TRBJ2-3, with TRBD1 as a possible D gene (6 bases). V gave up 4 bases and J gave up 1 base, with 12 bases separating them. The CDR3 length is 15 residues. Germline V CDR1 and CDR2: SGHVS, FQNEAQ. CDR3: CASSSDRLGTDTQYF. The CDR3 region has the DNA TGTGCCAGCAGCTCCGACAGGTTGGGCACAGATACGCAGTATTTT.

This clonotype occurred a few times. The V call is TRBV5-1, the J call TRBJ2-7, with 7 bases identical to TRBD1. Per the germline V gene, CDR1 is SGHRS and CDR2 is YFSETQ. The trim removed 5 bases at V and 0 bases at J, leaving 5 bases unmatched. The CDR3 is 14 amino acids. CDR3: CASRTDRSSYEQYF. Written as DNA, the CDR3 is TGCGCCAGCAGGACGGACAGGAGCTCCTACGAGCAGTACTTC.